This T cell receptor beta chain was recorded in a study of tumor-infiltrating lymphocytes in oesophageal squamous cell carcinoma. This clonotype has more than one count but fewer than ten. Trimming removed 1 base at V and 13 bases at J, with 11 bases between. The CDR3 consists of 12 residues. CDR1 is SGHTA and CDR2 is FQGNSA in the germline V gene. Each CDR3 protein gets one entry after TCRdb re-called the PCR reads with MiXCR. Of 23,000 or so distinct CDR3 sequences detected, around two fifths appear once; the ten largest clones hold around two fifths. The material sequenced was esophageal tumor tissue. The chain employs TRBV7-2 and TRBJ2-4, with a tentative D call TRBD1 (5 bases). This TCR came from a male donor with esophageal squamous cell carcinoma. CDR3 DNA: TGTGCCAGCAGCTTAGTTGGGGCCGGCCAGTACTTC. This translates into CASSLVGAGQYF.